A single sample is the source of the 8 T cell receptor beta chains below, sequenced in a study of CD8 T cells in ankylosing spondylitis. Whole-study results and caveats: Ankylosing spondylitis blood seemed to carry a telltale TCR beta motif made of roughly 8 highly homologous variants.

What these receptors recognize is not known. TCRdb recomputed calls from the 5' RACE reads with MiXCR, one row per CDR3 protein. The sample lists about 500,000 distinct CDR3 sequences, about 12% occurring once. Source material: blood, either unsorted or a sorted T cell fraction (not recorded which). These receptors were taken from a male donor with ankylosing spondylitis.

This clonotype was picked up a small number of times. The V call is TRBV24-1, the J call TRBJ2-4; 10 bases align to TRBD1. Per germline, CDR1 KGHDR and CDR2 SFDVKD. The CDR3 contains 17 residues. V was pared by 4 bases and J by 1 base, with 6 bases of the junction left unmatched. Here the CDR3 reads CATSDQQGQGAKNIQYF. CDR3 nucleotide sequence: TGTGCCACCAGTGACCAACAGGGACAGGGGGCCAAAAACATTCAGTACTTC.

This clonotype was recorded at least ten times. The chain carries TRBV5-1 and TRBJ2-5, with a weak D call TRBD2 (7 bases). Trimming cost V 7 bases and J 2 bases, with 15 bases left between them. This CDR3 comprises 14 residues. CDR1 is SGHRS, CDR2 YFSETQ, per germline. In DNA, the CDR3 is TGCGCCAGCTCCCGGGGGGCTGGTCAAGAGACCCAGTACTTC. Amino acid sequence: CASSRGAGQETQYF.

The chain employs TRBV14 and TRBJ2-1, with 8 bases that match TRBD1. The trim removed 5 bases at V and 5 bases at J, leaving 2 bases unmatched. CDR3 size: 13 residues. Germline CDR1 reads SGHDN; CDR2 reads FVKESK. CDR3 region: CASSDRGHNEQFF. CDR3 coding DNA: TGTGCCAGCAGCGACAGGGGCCACAATGAGCAGTTCTTC.

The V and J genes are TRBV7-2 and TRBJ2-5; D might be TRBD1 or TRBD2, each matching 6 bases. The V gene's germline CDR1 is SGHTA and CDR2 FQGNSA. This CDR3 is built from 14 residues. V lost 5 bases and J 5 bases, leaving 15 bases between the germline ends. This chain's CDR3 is CASSNVTRGETQYF. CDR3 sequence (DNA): TGTGCCAGCAGCAACGTGACTAGGGGGGAGACCCAGTACTTC.

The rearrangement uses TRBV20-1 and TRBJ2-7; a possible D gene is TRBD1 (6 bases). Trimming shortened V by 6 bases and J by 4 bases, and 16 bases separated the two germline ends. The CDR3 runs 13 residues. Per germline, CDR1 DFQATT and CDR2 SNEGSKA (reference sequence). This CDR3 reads CSAPTGYSYEQYF. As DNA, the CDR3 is TGCAGTGCGCCCACAGGGTATTCATACGAGCAGTACTTC.

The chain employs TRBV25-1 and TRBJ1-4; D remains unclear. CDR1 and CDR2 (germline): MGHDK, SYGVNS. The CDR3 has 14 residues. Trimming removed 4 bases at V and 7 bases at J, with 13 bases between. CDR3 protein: CASSGLGSGEKLFF. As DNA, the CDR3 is TGTGCCAGCAGTGGACTGGGATCGGGTGAAAAACTGTTTTTT.

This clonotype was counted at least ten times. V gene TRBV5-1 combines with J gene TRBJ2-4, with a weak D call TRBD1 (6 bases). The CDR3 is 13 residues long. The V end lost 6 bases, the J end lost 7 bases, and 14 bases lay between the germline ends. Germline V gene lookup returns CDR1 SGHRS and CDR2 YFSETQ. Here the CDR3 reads CASTETGRNIQYF. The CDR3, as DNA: TGCGCCAGCACAGAGACAGGAAGGAACATTCAGTACTTC.

The CDR3 sequence: CAISAQGDRDTQYF. The CDR3 coding sequence is TGTGCCATCAGTGCACAGGGAGATCGAGATACGCAGTATTTT. This rearrangement joins TRBV10-3 to TRBJ2-3, with D tentatively TRBD1 (6 bases). The CDR3 spans 14 residues. V lost 4 bases and J lost 5, with 13 bases in between. Germline V CDR1 and CDR2: ENHRY, SYGVKD.